This TCR beta chain was sequenced in a study of blood T cell repertoires in COVID-19. Study at large: Samples came from the United States, Italy and Spain, spanning acute and convalescent COVID-19. Sources were T cells, B-cell-depleted T cells, or PBMCs; the material itself was cDNA or gDNA.

As processed by the authors: Amplification of reference gene primers was used by the study to estimate nucleated cell counts. TCRdb's table, derived via immunoSEQ multiplex PCR, lists solely in-frame clones and lacks some. The V and J calls and clone size are taken from that table; D and trimming were inferred from the DNA. This sample carries approximately 350,000 clones, about 88% of them seen once, and the ten largest clones take 7.3%. Seattle's enrolled individuals joined amid active infection and were then monitored longitudinally. The CDR3 is 17 amino acids. Trimming removed 2 bases at V and 3 bases at J, with 19 bases between. Germline CDR1 reads LNHDA; CDR2 reads SQIVND (reference sequence).

Specimen: peripheral blood. The source of this sequence is a woman between 70 and 85 years old with COVID-19, enrolled during active disease. This chain joins TRBV19 and TRBJ1-1, with D possibly TRBD1 on 6 matching bases. CDR3 coding DNA: TGTGCCAGTAGTATATTGGTGGGTAGAGGGGGTCACACTGAAGCTTTCTTT. It encodes CASSILVGRGGHTEAFF.